A single T cell receptor beta chain is shown here with its context. The target antigen is unknown. CDR3 length: 16 amino acids. Germline values: CDR1 LGHNT, CDR2 FRNRAP. V shed 0 bases and J 4 bases; nucleotides not matched to a gene: 7. In the PCR, 60 Vbeta and 13 Jbeta primers were used. Authors' processing steps: Among the unique TCR beta chains that a later analysis counted, about 85 million in all, about 11 million were shared. The table came from immunoSEQ multiplex PCR; TCRdb's copy has only in-frame clones and leaves some out. The V and J calls and clone size are taken from that table; D and trimming were inferred from the DNA. The table lists roughly 180,000 clones, 80% of them singletons, with roughly 1.4% in the top ten. The source of the sample is a study of cytomegalovirus exposure and HLA in healthy donors. Findings and caveats of the study: Presence/absence results assume similar sequencing depth per donor, which may not hold.

Healthy bone marrow donors made up the donor group. The genes are TRBV12-5 and TRBJ1-2; 8 bases are shared with TRBD1. This receptor was taken from a girl between 5 and 17 years old in good health and CMV-seropositive. Sequencing was done on a sample of PBMCs. CDR3 in DNA: TGTGCTAGTGGTTTGGTGGGGGACAGGCGATCCTATGGCTACACCTTC. Amino acids: CASGLVGDRRSYGYTF. Combining the CDR3 with reference TRBV12-5 and TRBJ1-2 gives the whole variable domain DARVTQTPRHKVTEMGQEVTMRCQPILGHNTVFWYRQTMMQGLELLAYFRNRAPLDDSGMPKDRFSAEMPDATLATLKIQPSEPRDSAVYFCASGLVGDRRSYGYTFGSGTRLTVV.